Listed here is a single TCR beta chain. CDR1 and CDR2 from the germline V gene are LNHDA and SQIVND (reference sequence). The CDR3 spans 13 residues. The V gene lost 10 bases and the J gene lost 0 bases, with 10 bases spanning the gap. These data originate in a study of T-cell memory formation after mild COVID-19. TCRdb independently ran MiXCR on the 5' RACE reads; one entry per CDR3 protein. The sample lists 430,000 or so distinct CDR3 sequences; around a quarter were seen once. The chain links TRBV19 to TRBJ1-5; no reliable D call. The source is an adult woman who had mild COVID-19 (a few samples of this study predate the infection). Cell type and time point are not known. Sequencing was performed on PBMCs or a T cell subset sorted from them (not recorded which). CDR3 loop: CATAGGSNQPQHF. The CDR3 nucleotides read TGTGCCACAGCAGGAGGTAGCAATCAGCCCCAGCATTTT.